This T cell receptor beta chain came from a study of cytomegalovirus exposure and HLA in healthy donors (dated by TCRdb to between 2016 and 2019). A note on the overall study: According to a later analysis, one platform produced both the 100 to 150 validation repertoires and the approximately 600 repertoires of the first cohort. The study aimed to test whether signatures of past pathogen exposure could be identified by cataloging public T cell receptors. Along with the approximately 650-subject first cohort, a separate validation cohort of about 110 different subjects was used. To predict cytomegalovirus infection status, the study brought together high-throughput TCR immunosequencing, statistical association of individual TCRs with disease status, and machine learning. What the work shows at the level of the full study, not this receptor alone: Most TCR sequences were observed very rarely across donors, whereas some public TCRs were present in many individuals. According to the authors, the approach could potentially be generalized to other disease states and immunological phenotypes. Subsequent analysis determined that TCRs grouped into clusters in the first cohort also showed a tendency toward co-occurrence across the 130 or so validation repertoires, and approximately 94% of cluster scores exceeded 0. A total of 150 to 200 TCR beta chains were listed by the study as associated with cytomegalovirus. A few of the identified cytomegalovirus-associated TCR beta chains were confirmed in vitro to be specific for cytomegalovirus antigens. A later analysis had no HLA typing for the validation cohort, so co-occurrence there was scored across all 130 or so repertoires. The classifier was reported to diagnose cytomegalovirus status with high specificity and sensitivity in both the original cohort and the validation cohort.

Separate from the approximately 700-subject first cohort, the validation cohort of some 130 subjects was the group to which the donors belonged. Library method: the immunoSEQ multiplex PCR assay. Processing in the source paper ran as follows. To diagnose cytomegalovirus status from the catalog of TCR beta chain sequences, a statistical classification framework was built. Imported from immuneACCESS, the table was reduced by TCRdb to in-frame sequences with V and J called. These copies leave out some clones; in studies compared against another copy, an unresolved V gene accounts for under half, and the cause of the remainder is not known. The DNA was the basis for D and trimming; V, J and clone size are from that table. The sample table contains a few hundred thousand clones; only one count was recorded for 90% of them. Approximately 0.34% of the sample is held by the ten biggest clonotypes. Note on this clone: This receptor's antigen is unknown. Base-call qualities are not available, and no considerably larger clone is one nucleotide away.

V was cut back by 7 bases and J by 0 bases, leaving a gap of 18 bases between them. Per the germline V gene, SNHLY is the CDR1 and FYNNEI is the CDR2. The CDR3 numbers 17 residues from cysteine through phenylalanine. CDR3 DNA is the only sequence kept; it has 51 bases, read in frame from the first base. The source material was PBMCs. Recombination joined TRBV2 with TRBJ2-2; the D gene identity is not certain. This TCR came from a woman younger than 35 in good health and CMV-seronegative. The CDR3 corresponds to CASTDTGMRANTGELFF. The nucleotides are TGTGCCAGCACCGACACCGGAATGCGCGCGAACACCGGGGAGCTGTTTTTT.